The 19 T cell receptor beta chains listed next were all sequenced from one sample in a study of CD8+ T cells in alopecia areata. Isolated RNA was reverse transcribed into cDNA used as the sequencing template. Data came from immunoSEQ multiplex PCR; TCRdb stores just in-frame clones and leaves some out. The table shows more than 95,000 clones, with 47% occurring only once. Sequencing was carried out using NKG2D-low CD8+ T cells sorted from blood. These receptors all come from a human donor with alopecia areata.

This clone was seen a few times. This chain joins TRBV19 and TRBJ1-1, with D perhaps TRBD1 (6 bases). Trimming shortened V by 5 bases and J by 3 bases, and 13 bases separated the two germline ends. This CDR3 region has 14 residues. Germline V gene lookup returns CDR1 LNHDA and CDR2 SQIVND (reference sequence). DNA for the CDR3: TGTGCCAGTAGTTCACAGGGAGGAGACACTGAAGCTTTCTTT. This gives the protein CASSSQGGDTEAFF.

This chain uses TRBV5-4 with TRBJ2-3; D is uncertain. The ends were cut back, 4 bases at V and 6 bases at J, with 9 bases in the middle. CDR1 is SGHNT and CDR2 is YYREEE in the germline V gene (reference sequence). CDR3 length equals 12 residues. The CDR3 region is CASSAGTDTQYF. CDR3 DNA: TGTGCCAGCAGCGCCGGTACGGATACGCAGTATTTT.

J is TRBJ2-5 and V is TRBV30; D is ambiguous. The CDR3 is 12 amino acids. The germline V gene encodes CDR1 GTSNPN and CDR2 SVGIG (reference sequence). V was clipped by 5 bases and J by 2 bases, with 9 bases between them. The CDR3 coding sequence is TGTGCCTGGCAGCTATTACAAGAGACCCAGTACTTC. Translating it yields CAWQLLQETQYF. The whole variable domain, filled in from reference TRBV30 and TRBJ2-5, reads SQTIHQWPATLVQPVGSPLSLECTVEGTSNPNLYWYRQAAGRGLQLLFYSVGIGQISSEVPQNLSASRPQDRQFILSSKKLLLSDSGFYLCAWQLLQETQYFGPGTRLLVL.

This clone was seen a handful of times. This chain links TRBV29-1 with TRBJ2-7, with 7 bases that match TRBD1. J lost 5 bases, V lost 0 bases, and 4 bases had no gene match. Germline loops: CDR1 SQVTM, CDR2 ANQGSEA. The length of the CDR3 is 13 residues. The CDR3 is CSVEDTDRDEQYF. The DNA of the CDR3 is TGCAGCGTTGAAGACACCGACAGGGACGAGCAGTACTTC.

This chain joins TRBV25-1 and TRBJ1-1; D ambiguous. CDR1 MGHDK and CDR2 SYGVNS come from the germline V gene. V lost 6 bases to trimming and J lost 4 bases, with 9 bases between them. The CDR3 totals 12 residues. CDR3 nucleotide sequence: TGTGCCAGCAGCTATGAGGGCACTGAAGCTTTCTTT. Encoded protein: CASSYEGTEAFF.

This clone came up a few times. The chain uses TRBV27 and TRBJ2-6; D uncertain. The CDR3 has 13 amino acids. The germline V and J ends were trimmed by 4 bases and 3 bases, with 4 bases remaining between them. The germline CDR1 and CDR2 sequences are MNHEY and SMNVEV (reference sequence). CDR3 nucleotide sequence: TGTGCCAGCAGTTCCAGTGGGGCCAACGTCCTGACTTTC. Protein product: CASSSSGANVLTF.

The J gene is TRBJ2-7, the V gene TRBV29-1; TRBD1 aligns across 8 bases. Germline V gene sequence: CDR1 SQVTM, CDR2 ANQGSEA. This CDR3 is built from 14 residues. J gave up 6 bases and V 7 bases, and 14 bases lay outside the gene matches. CDR3 bases: TGCAGCGCTTATCAGGGGGCGTCAAATCGCGAGCAGTACTTC. This gives the protein CSAYQGASNREQYF.

This clone came up once. One end of the junction is discordant with germline, which a read error may explain. The J gene is TRBJ2-7, the V gene TRBV7-2; the match to TRBD2 covers 9 bases. CDR1 and CDR2 (germline): SGHTA, FQGNSA. The CDR3 is 13 residues long. The CDR3, as DNA: TGTGCCAGCAGCTTAGCGGTGTCGAGCGGGAGGAACTTC. The encoded protein is CASSLAVSSGRNF. The full variable domain, in which reference TRBV7-2 and TRBJ2-7 provide the parts outside the CDR3, is GAGVSQSPSNKVTEKGKDVELRCDPISGHTALYWYRQSLGQGLEFLIYFQGNSAPDKSGLPSDRFSAERTGGSVSTLTIQRTQQEDSAVYLCASSLAVSSGRNFGPGTRLTVT.

The chain links TRBV5-6 to TRBJ1-1; TRBD1 matches 10 bases. J gave up 3 bases and V 3 bases, and 2 bases lay outside the gene matches. This CDR3 has 14 amino acids. The germline gives CDR1 SGHDT, CDR2 YYEEEE. This chain's CDR3 is CASSYGTGDTEAFF. CDR3 in DNA: TGTGCCAGCAGCTACGGGACAGGGGACACTGAAGCTTTCTTT. Together with reference TRBV5-6 and TRBJ1-1, the CDR3 gives the full variable domain: DAGVTQSPTHLIKTRGQQVTLRCSPKSGHDTVSWYQQALGQGPQFIFQYYEEEERQRGNFPDRFSGHQFPNYSSELNVNALLLGDSALYLCASSYGTGDTEAFFGQGTRLTVV.

The chain uses TRBV4-1 and TRBJ2-7, with 7 positions matching TRBD2. The V gene end was trimmed by 0 bases and the J gene end by 3 bases; junction bases not matched to a gene: 5. The germline gives CDR1 MGHRA, CDR2 YSYEKL. The CDR3 is made up of 15 amino acids. The CDR3 nucleotides are TGCGCCAGCAGCCAAGAGAGCGGGATGGGCTACGAGCAGTACTTC. This translates into CASSQESGMGYEQYF.

The V gene is TRBV29-1, the J gene TRBJ1-5; 7 positions match TRBD1. Per germline, CDR1 SQVTM and CDR2 ANQGSEA. CDR3 length: 12 amino acids. V trimming: 4 bases; J trimming: 5 bases; junction bases outside the gene matches: 2. The CDR3 protein is CSVGTGDQPQHF. CDR3 coding DNA: TGCAGCGTTGGGACAGGAGATCAGCCCCAGCATTTT.

This clone was counted only a few times. The chain has TRBV29-1 and TRBJ2-1; D gene uncertain. The CDR3 length is 10 residues. CDR1 and CDR2 from the germline V gene are SQVTM and ANQGSEA. The V and J ends lost 3 bases and 8 bases respectively, with 5 bases between them. CDR3 amino acids: CSVDWDEQFF. The CDR3 DNA reads as TGCAGCGTTGATTGGGATGAGCAGTTCTTC.

In its sample, this clone was seen a few times. The chain links TRBV7-8 to TRBJ2-5; 8 bases match TRBD2. The ends lost 1 base at V and 2 bases at J; junction bases unmatched: 9. Germline assignment: CDR1 SGHVS and CDR2 FQNEAQ. CDR3 length equals 17 residues. The CDR3 DNA sequence: TGTGCCAGCAGCTTAGGGGTTAGCGGGGCTCTTCAAGAGACCCAGTACTTC. This translates into CASSLGVSGALQETQYF. The whole variable domain, filled in from reference TRBV7-8 and TRBJ2-5, reads GAGVSQSPRYKVAKRGQDVALRCDPISGHVSLFWYQQALGQGPEFLTYFQNEAQLDKSGLPSDRFFAERPEGSVSTLKIQRTQQEDSAVYLCASSLGVSGALQETQYFGPGTRLLVL.

The rearrangement uses TRBV27 and TRBJ2-3, with a weak D call TRBD2 (5 bases). The CDR3 is 14 residues long. CDR1 is MNHEY and CDR2 is SMNVEV in the germline V gene (reference sequence). V was pared by 5 bases and J by 4 bases, with 13 bases between. The CDR3 DNA sequence: TGTGCCAGCAGTCTCGGGATGTTAGCAGATACGCAGTATTTT. Translating it yields CASSLGMLADTQYF.

The chain recombines TRBV4-1 with TRBJ2-3; D call uncertain. Germline-derived CDR1 and CDR2 are MGHRA and YSYEKL. The V gene lost 0 bases and the J gene lost 1 base, with 14 bases spanning the gap. CDR3 length: 17 amino acids. CDR3 nucleotide sequence: TGCGCCAGCAGCCAAGAATCGGACGGGTTTGGCACAGATACGCAGTATTTT. The encoded protein is CASSQESDGFGTDTQYF.

The J gene is TRBJ1-5, the V gene TRBV4-1, with D possibly being TRBD1 (5 bases). The germline V and J ends were trimmed by 1 base and 9 bases, with 16 bases remaining between them. Germline V gene sequence: CDR1 MGHRA, CDR2 YSYEKL. The CDR3 loop spans 15 amino acids. CDR3 protein: CASSQAGAGGLPQHF. The CDR3 DNA reads TGCGCCAGCAGCCAAGCTGGGGCAGGCGGTCTGCCCCAGCATTTT.

This clone showed up just a few times. The rearrangement links TRBV29-1 to TRBJ2-7; D uncertain. This CDR3 is built from 13 residues. Per germline, CDR1 SQVTM and CDR2 ANQGSEA. Deletions cut 3 bases from V and 6 bases from J, with 15 bases between. Here the CDR3 DNA reads TGCAGCGTTGATTTCGGGCCGTCCCCCGAGCAGTACTTC. Amino acids: CSVDFGPSPEQYF.

The V call is TRBV29-1, the J call TRBJ2-1, with D perhaps TRBD1 (5 bases). The V and J ends lost 7 bases and 3 bases respectively, with 7 bases between them. Germline CDR1 and CDR2: SQVTM and ANQGSEA. This CDR3 is 11 amino acids long. CDR3 protein: CSGDSYNEQFF. CDR3 bases: TGCAGCGGTGACAGCTACAATGAGCAGTTCTTC.

The V and J genes are TRBV5-1 and TRBJ2-7, with unresolved D. The CDR3 loop spans 14 amino acids. The germline V gene encodes CDR1 SGHRS and CDR2 YFSETQ. The V and J ends lost 0 bases and 1 base respectively, with 8 bases between them. CDR3 region: CASSLDSPSYEQYF. The CDR3 nucleotides are TGCGCCAGCAGCTTGGACAGCCCTTCCTACGAGCAGTACTTC.